A single sample gave rise to the 22 T cell receptor beta chains below, sequenced in a study of blood T cell repertoires in COVID-19. Here immunoSEQ multiplex PCR was the method, and the copy in TCRdb shows in-frame clones only, minus some. The sample holds more than 250,000 clones, just over 85% seen once. Sequencing input: PBMCs or T cells enriched from blood (not recorded which). Source of these receptors: a woman in her late teens or twenties who had recovered from COVID-19.

The chain employs TRBV10-1 and TRBJ2-1; 9 bases map to TRBD2. The length of the CDR3 is 15 residues. The V gene end was trimmed by 3 bases and the J gene end by 12 bases; junction bases not matched to a gene: 12. Germline V lookup: CDR1 WNHNN, CDR2 SYGVQD (reference sequence). The CDR3 reads CASSEQREALQGQFF. The CDR3 DNA reads as TGCGCCAGCAGTGAACAGCGGGAGGCTCTCCAGGGGCAGTTCTTC.

The chain links TRBV11-2 to TRBJ1-1; no reliable D call. The V end was cut by 1 base, the J end by 5 bases, with 11 bases between. CDR1 and CDR2 (germline): SGHAT, FQNNGV. This CDR3 has 14 residues. CDR3 region: CASSLGPPGTEAFF. The CDR3 DNA follows: TGTGCCAGCAGCTTAGGACCTCCGGGGACTGAAGCTTTCTTT.

The rearrangement links TRBV10-3 to TRBJ2-1; D gene uncertain. The germline CDR1 and CDR2 sequences are ENHRY and SYGVKD. V lost 0 bases and J lost 4, with 10 bases in between. This CDR3 comprises 15 residues. CDR3 sequence reads: CAISESAEIYNEQFF. For the CDR3, the DNA is TGTGCCATCAGTGAGTCTGCAGAAATTTACAATGAGCAGTTCTTC.

The chain carries TRBV5-1 and TRBJ1-1; TRBD1 matches at 8 bases. The length of the CDR3 is 16 residues. Germline V lookup: CDR1 SGHRS, CDR2 YFSETQ. The V gene end was trimmed by 3 bases and the J gene end by 3 bases; junction bases not matched to a gene: 10. The CDR3 DNA sequence: TGCGCCAGCAGCTCTGCAGGGGGCGCCGGGGACACTGAAGCTTTCTTT. This gives the protein CASSSAGGAGDTEAFF.

The chain employs TRBV2 and TRBJ1-6; tentatively, D is TRBD1 (5 bases). V dropped 1 base and J dropped 8 bases, with 9 bases sitting between them. Germline CDR1 SNHLY, CDR2 FYNNEI. The CDR3 spans 14 residues. This CDR3 is CASSEDKGYSPLHF. The DNA of the CDR3 is TGTGCCAGCAGTGAAGACAAGGGGTATTCACCCCTCCACTTT. The full variable domain, in which reference TRBV2 and TRBJ1-6 provide the parts outside the CDR3, is EPEVTQTPSHQVTQMGQEVILRCVPISNHLYFYWYRQILGQKVEFLVSFYNNEISEKSEIFDDQFSVERPDGSNFTLKIRSTKLEDSAMYFCASSEDKGYSPLHFGNGTRLTVT.

This clone came up once. The chain couples TRBV3-1 (or the pseudogene TRBV3-2) to TRBJ1-6; TRBD1 aligns across 7 bases. Germline values: CDR1 LGHDT, CDR2 YNNKEL (reference sequence). After removal of 4 bases from V and 7 bases from J, the junction contained 4 bases not matched to a gene. This CDR3 has 14 amino acids. The CDR3 nucleotides are TGTGCCAGCAGCCCCCGGGACAGAAATTCACCCCTCCACTTT. Its protein product is CASSPRDRNSPLHF.

This clone was picked up one time. The junction and the germline gene differ at one end; a read error may be behind it. The chain joins TRBV11-2 to TRBJ1-1; no clear D. The CDR3 sequence is 15 residues long. Germline V lookup: CDR1 SGHAT, CDR2 FQNNGV. This CDR3 reads CASNLGHPLNTEAFF. CDR3 DNA: TGTGCCAGCAACTTAGGGCACCCATTGAACACTGAAGCTTTCTTT.

This chain links TRBV5-1 with TRBJ2-2; the match to TRBD2 covers 10 bases. After removal of 3 bases from V and 1 base from J, the junction contained 6 bases not matched to a gene. The length of the CDR3 is 17 residues. Germline values: CDR1 SGHRS, CDR2 YFSETQ. CDR3 loop: CASSSDLAGENTGELFF. CDR3 bases: TGCGCCAGCAGCTCCGACCTAGCGGGAGAGAACACCGGGGAGCTGTTTTTT.

This sequence joins TRBV6-6 and TRBJ1-1; D is ambiguous. This CDR3 is built from 15 residues. Germline CDR1 MNHNY, CDR2 SVGAGI (reference sequence). V dropped 6 bases and J dropped 2 bases, with 16 bases sitting between them. CDR3 loop: CASSRVAEKNTEAFF. Here the CDR3 DNA reads TGTGCCAGCAGCCGGGTGGCTGAGAAAAACACTGAAGCTTTCTTT.

The gene calls are TRBV6-4 and TRBJ2-2; the D gene is possibly TRBD2 (5 bases). Trimming removed 5 bases from V and 4 bases from J, with 11 bases in between. The CDR3 length is 14 residues. Per germline, CDR1 MRHNA and CDR2 SNTAGT. CDR3 in amino acids: CASSIEGGTGELFF. The CDR3 DNA sequence: TGTGCCAGCAGTATTGAGGGCGGCACCGGGGAGCTGTTTTTT.

The chain has TRBV5-1 and TRBJ1-5, with D possibly matching TRBD1 (5 bases). In germline, CDR1 is SGHRS, CDR2 YFSETQ. Trimming pared 4 bases from V and 4 bases from J, leaving 12 bases between. The CDR3 is 14 amino acids. DNA of the CDR3: TGCGCCAGCAGCGCCGGGACTGGAAATCAGCCCCAGCATTTT. As protein: CASSAGTGNQPQHF.

The chain carries TRBV27 and TRBJ1-6; D may be TRBD1 (5 bases). V was cut by 6 bases and J by 3 bases, with 18 bases left in between. CDR3 length equals 17 residues. The germline V gene has CDR1 MNHEY and CDR2 SMNVEV (reference sequence). The CDR3 nucleotides read TGTGCCAGCAGGTCTCCTTCGAGGGGACTCTATAATTCACCCCTCCACTTT. The encoded protein is CASRSPSRGLYNSPLHF.

The rearrangement joins TRBV27 to TRBJ1-2; possibly TRBD1 for D (5 bases). Trimming took off 3 bases at V and 8 bases at J, with 13 bases between the two ends. This CDR3 spans 13 amino acids. Germline V lookup: CDR1 MNHEY, CDR2 SMNVEV (reference sequence). The CDR3 loop reads CASSFVREGGYTF. Written as DNA, the CDR3 is TGTGCCAGCAGTTTCGTCAGGGAAGGCGGCTACACCTTC.

The chain recombines TRBV7-3 with TRBJ1-3; no reliable D call. The CDR3 has 15 amino acids. The germline V gene encodes CDR1 SGHTA and CDR2 FQGTGA. Trimming removed 3 bases from V and 1 base from J, with 10 bases in between. The CDR3 protein is CASSLTKDSGNTIYF. CDR3 sequence (DNA): TGTGCCAGCAGCTTGACAAAAGATTCTGGAAACACCATATATTTT.

The CDR3 DNA is TGTGCCAGCAGCCAAAAGACTCGCGGGGGGGGCACAGATACGCAGTATTTT. Translating gives CASSQKTRGGGTDTQYF. The chain employs TRBV3-1 (or the pseudogene TRBV3-2) and TRBJ2-3; 9 bases align to TRBD2. V was clipped by 2 bases and J by 1 base; unmatched bases: 7. The germline gives CDR1 LGHDT, CDR2 YNNKEL (reference sequence). This CDR3 spans 17 amino acids.

V gene TRBV19 combines with J gene TRBJ1-2; D perhaps matches TRBD1 (6 bases). The CDR3 has 14 residues. Germline CDR1 is LNHDA and CDR2 is SQIVND (reference sequence). The germline V and J ends were trimmed by 0 bases and 6 bases, with 11 bases remaining between them. The CDR3 DNA reads TGTGCCAGTAGTATAGATCAAGGGGGTGATGGCTACACCTTC. Amino acid sequence: CASSIDQGGDGYTF.

The gene calls are TRBV10-1 and TRBJ1-2; D gene ambiguous. Germline V gene data show CDR1 as WNHNN and CDR2 as SYGVQD (reference sequence). Trimming took 3 bases from V and 3 from J, leaving 5 bases between them. The length of the CDR3 is 12 residues. DNA for the CDR3: TGCGCCAGCAGTGACGCAGACTATGGCTACACCTTC. Translating it yields CASSDADYGYTF.

This clone was found a few times. The chain uses TRBV9 and TRBJ2-2; 7 bases align to TRBD1. This CDR3 spans 17 amino acids. The germline CDR1 and CDR2 sequences are SGDLS and YYNGEE. V lost 0 bases and J lost 5; bases outside the gene matches: 10. The CDR3 DNA reads TGTGCCAGCAGCGTAGCCCCACAGGGGTCGGCGACCGGGGAGCTGTTTTTT. It specifies CASSVAPQGSATGELFF.

The chain links TRBV20-1 to TRBJ1-2; TRBD1 is a possible D gene (5 bases). CDR3 length: 14 residues. Trimming pared 3 bases from V and 0 bases from J, leaving 11 bases between. Germline V CDR1 and CDR2: DFQATT, SNEGSKA (reference sequence). CDR3 sequence: CSASGQGTNYGYTF. The CDR3 DNA reads as TGCAGTGCTAGTGGGCAGGGAACTAACTATGGCTACACCTTC.

The gene calls are TRBV29-1 and TRBJ2-3; 9 bases line up with TRBD1. V lost 1 base to trimming and J lost 5 bases; unmatched junction nucleotides: 16. The CDR3 has 18 amino acids. Germline V gives CDR1 SQVTM, CDR2 ANQGSEA. Here the CDR3 DNA reads TGCAGCGTTGAAGGAATCGGAACAGGGGGCTTTACTGGAGATACGCAGTATTTT. This gives the protein CSVEGIGTGGFTGDTQYF.

The J gene is TRBJ1-3, the V gene TRBV4-1; a weak D match, TRBD1 (5 bases). V shed 4 bases and J shed 3 bases, with 10 bases lying between them. Germline V CDR1 and CDR2: MGHRA, YSYEKL. This CDR3 has 14 residues. The CDR3 spells CASSLLGVGNTIYF. The CDR3 DNA reads TGCGCCAGCAGCCTCCTAGGGGTTGGAAACACCATATATTTT.

The chain recombines TRBV19 with TRBJ2-1; possible D gene TRBD2, 6 bases. This CDR3 has 14 residues. Trimming took 6 bases from V and 10 from J, leaving 19 bases between them. Per germline, CDR1 LNHDA and CDR2 SQIVND (reference sequence). CDR3 region: CASRGTYTSGEQFF. CDR3 sequence (DNA): TGTGCCAGTAGAGGGACTTATACGTCGGGGGAGCAGTTCTTC.